The next 31 T cell receptor beta chains were all read from a single sample in a study of T cell responses to AZD1222 COVID-19 vaccine. Assay: immunoSEQ multiplex PCR; the TCRdb copy retains only in-frame clones and omits some. The table records some 180,000 clones, 91% of them present only once. The specimen comprised peripheral blood, sampled 28 days after the second AZD1222 dose. Receptors originate from an adult who received the AZD1222 COVID-19 vaccine.

This rearrangement joins TRBV9 to TRBJ1-2; 8 positions agree with TRBD1. Trimming cost V 4 bases and J 4 bases; bases outside gene matches: 3. Germline CDR1 SGDLS, CDR2 YYNGEE. The CDR3 is made up of 13 amino acids. DNA for the CDR3: TGTGCCAGCAGCCCGACAGGGGCCTATGGCTACACCTTC. This sequence encodes CASSPTGAYGYTF.

A few counts support this clone. This sequence joins TRBV6-2 or TRBV6-3 and TRBJ2-7, with TRBD1 matching over 7 bases. After removal of 5 bases from V and 2 bases from J, the junction contained 9 bases not matched to a gene. Germline CDR1 is MNHEY and CDR2 is SVGEGT. The CDR3 extends over 15 amino acids. The CDR3 region is CASSRLGQGAYEQYF. In DNA form, the CDR3 reads TGTGCCAGCAGTCGCCTCGGGCAGGGGGCCTACGAGCAGTACTTC.

In the case of this clone: Other DNA sequences in this sample translate to the same CDR3. The chain recombines TRBV5-6 with TRBJ2-7; D unresolved. V dropped 4 bases and J dropped 1 base, with 6 bases sitting between them. Germline CDR1 SGHDT, CDR2 YYEEEE. CDR3 length equals 12 residues. The CDR3 sequence is CASSHRSYEQYF. Written as DNA, the CDR3 is TGTGCCAGCAGCCATCGATCCTACGAGCAGTACTTC.

The rearrangement joins TRBV27 to TRBJ2-2; 7 bases fit TRBD1. The CDR3 covers 17 residues. The J segment lost 4 bases and the V segment lost 1 base, leaving 9 bases of the junction unmatched. Germline V lookup: CDR1 MNHEY, CDR2 SMNVEV (reference sequence). DNA of the CDR3: TGTGCCAGCAGTTTATTTGGGACAGTTAGTAGCACCGGGGAGCTGTTTTTT. As protein: CASSLFGTVSSTGELFF.

This clone showed up just once. V is TRBV9 and J is TRBJ2-7, with 10 nucleotides matching TRBD1. The CDR3 has 15 amino acids. V shed 3 bases and J 4 bases; nucleotides not matched to a gene: 7. Germline V gene data show CDR1 as SGDLS and CDR2 as YYNGEE. This CDR3 is CASSGRDRGRYEQYF. CDR3 bases: TGTGCCAGCAGCGGCCGAGACAGGGGGCGATACGAGCAGTACTTC.

CDR3 coding DNA: TGTGCCAGCACCTCTAGCTTAGGGGGAGGGGCCCAGCATTTT. It specifies CASTSSLGGGAQHF. The J gene is TRBJ1-5, the V gene TRBV7-9, with D possibly matching TRBD1 (6 bases). V shed 7 bases and J shed 11 bases, with 21 bases lying between them. Germline V lookup: CDR1 SEHNR, CDR2 FQNEAQ (reference sequence). This CDR3 has 14 residues.

The rearrangement links TRBV9 to TRBJ2-1, with D unclear. Germline CDR1 SGDLS, CDR2 YYNGEE. Trimming took off 0 bases at V and 8 bases at J, with 15 bases between the two ends. The CDR3 length is 15 residues. CDR3 nucleotide sequence: TGTGCCAGCAGCGTAGGGTCCACCCCCATCGATGAGCAGTTCTTC. Amino acid sequence: CASSVGSTPIDEQFF.

The rearrangement links TRBV2 to TRBJ1-3; tentatively, D is TRBD1 (6 bases). The V end lost 8 bases, the J end lost 0 bases, and 14 bases lay between the germline ends. Germline V gene sequence: CDR1 SNHLY, CDR2 FYNNEI. The length of the CDR3 is 15 residues. DNA for the CDR3: TGTGCCAGCCGGCATTACAGGGACTCTGGAAACACCATATATTTT. Its translation is CASRHYRDSGNTIYF.

V usage is TRBV19 and J usage is TRBJ1-1; 12 positions match TRBD1. J lost 7 bases, V lost 4 bases, and 7 bases had no gene match. CDR3 length: 15 residues. Per the germline V gene, CDR1 is LNHDA and CDR2 is SQIVND (reference sequence). CDR3 loop: CASSRRDRGLGEAFF. CDR3 in DNA: TGTGCCAGTAGTAGAAGGGACAGGGGGCTTGGTGAAGCTTTCTTT.

The chain links TRBV7-9 to TRBJ2-7; 11 bases are a match to TRBD1. The germline V gene encodes CDR1 SEHNR and CDR2 FQNEAQ (reference sequence). This CDR3 is 14 amino acids long. Trimming cost V 5 bases and J 6 bases; bases outside gene matches: 6. CDR3 loop: CASSREGQGGEQYF. CDR3 bases: TGTGCCAGCAGCCGGGAGGGACAGGGGGGCGAGCAGTACTTC.

V gene TRBV18 combines with J gene TRBJ2-7; TRBD1 matches at 10 bases. The CDR3 totals 16 residues. The V gene end was trimmed by 0 bases and the J gene end by 3 bases; junction bases not matched to a gene: 5. Germline CDR1 and CDR2: KGHSH and LQKENI. The CDR3 loop reads CASSPPARDRGYEQYF. In DNA form, the CDR3 reads TGTGCCAGCTCACCACCGGCCCGGGACAGGGGCTACGAGCAGTACTTC. Drawing the rest from reference TRBV18 and TRBJ2-7, the complete variable domain is NAGVMQNPRHLVRRRGQEARLRCSPMKGHSHVYWYRQLPEEGLKFMVYLQKENIIDESGMPKERFSAEFPKEGPSILRIQQVVRGDSAAYFCASSPPARDRGYEQYFGPGTRLTVT.

The chain couples TRBV5-1 to TRBJ2-3; D is perhaps TRBD2 (5 bases). CDR3 length: 12 amino acids. V lost 4 bases to trimming and J lost 2 bases, with 5 bases between them. The germline CDR1 and CDR2 sequences are SGHRS and YFSETQ. The CDR3 here is CASSRDTDTQYF. CDR3 nucleotides: TGCGCCAGCAGCCGGGACACAGATACGCAGTATTTT. The entire variable domain, with the rest obtained from reference TRBV5-1 and TRBJ2-3, is as follows: KAGVTQTPRYLIKTRGQQVTLSCSPISGHRSVSWYQQTPGQGLQFLFEYFSETQRNKGNFPGRFSGRQFSNSRSEMNVSTLELGDSALYLCASSRDTDTQYFGPGTRLTVL.

The chain recombines TRBV29-1 with TRBJ1-1; perhaps TRBD1 as D (6 bases). V gave up 4 bases and J gave up 1 base, with 10 bases separating them. CDR3 length equals 13 residues. CDR1 is SQVTM, CDR2 ANQGSEA, per germline. The CDR3 nucleotides are TGCAGCGTTGCATTACAGGGGAACACTGAAGCTTTCTTT. Translation gives CSVALQGNTEAFF.

V gene TRBV10-3 combines with J gene TRBJ1-1; D is undetermined. Germline assignment: CDR1 ENHRY and CDR2 SYGVKD. The CDR3 has 13 residues. V was cut by 2 bases and J by 2 bases, with 6 bases left in between. The CDR3 DNA reads as TGTGCCATCAGTGAGCGAATTAACACTGAAGCTTTCTTT. It codes for CAISERINTEAFF.

The V call is TRBV18, the J call TRBJ2-3; 7 bases are a match to TRBD1. Germline CDR1 reads KGHSH; CDR2 reads LQKENI. The CDR3 is made up of 15 amino acids. V shed 0 bases and J 0 bases; nucleotides not matched to a gene: 0. CDR3 in DNA: TGTGCCAGCTCACCACCGGACAGGAGCACAGATACGCAGTATTTT. It yields the protein CASSPPDRSTDTQYF.

The chain has TRBV19 and TRBJ2-6, with D perhaps given as TRBD1 or TRBD2 (6 bases each). V lost 5 bases and J 14 bases, leaving 16 bases between the germline ends. This CDR3 is built from 13 residues. Germline lookup yields CDR1 LNHDA and CDR2 SQIVND (reference sequence). DNA of the CDR3: TGTGCCAGTAGTGTTTTGAGGGGGGAGATCCTGACTTTC. Amino acid sequence: CASSVLRGEILTF.

The chain carries TRBV7-9 and TRBJ1-1, with D possibly being TRBD1 (6 bases). The CDR3 is 15 amino acids. V lost 5 bases and J lost 2, with 15 bases in between. CDR1 and CDR2 (germline): SEHNR, FQNEAQ (reference sequence). The CDR3 loop reads CASSPRQAINTEAFF. The CDR3 DNA follows: TGTGCCAGCAGCCCTAGACAGGCTATAAACACTGAAGCTTTCTTT.

The chain carries TRBV2 and TRBJ2-7; 8 nucleotides line up with TRBD2. This CDR3 spans 15 amino acids. With 3 bases clipped from V and 5 bases from J, the junction kept 9 bases outside the gene matches. Per germline, CDR1 SNHLY and CDR2 FYNNEI. The CDR3 DNA reads as TGTGCCAGCAGTGATCGACGGGGGGGCGGAAACGAGCAGTACTTC. This encodes CASSDRRGGGNEQYF.

This chain joins TRBV5-1 and TRBJ1-1; possibly TRBD1 for D (6 bases). This CDR3 comprises 13 residues. V was shortened by 3 bases and J by 4 bases, with 10 bases between the two germline ends. CDR1 is SGHRS and CDR2 is YFSETQ in the germline V gene. CDR3 loop: CASSSQGGTEAFF. The CDR3 nucleotides read TGCGCCAGCAGCTCACAAGGGGGCACTGAAGCTTTCTTT.

J is TRBJ1-4 and V is TRBV7-9; 11 bases agree with TRBD1. Germline CDR1 SEHNR, CDR2 FQNEAQ (reference sequence). The CDR3 runs to 15 residues. V dropped 5 bases and J dropped 7; count of bases not matched to a gene: 6. CDR3 amino acids: CASSLGQGAGEKLFF. CDR3 coding DNA: TGTGCCAGCAGCCTTGGACAGGGGGCGGGTGAAAAACTGTTTTTT.

This clone was detected only a few times. This rearrangement joins TRBV7-8 to TRBJ1-2, with D unresolved. V was cut by 2 bases and J by 2 bases, with 9 bases left in between. The germline gives CDR1 SGHVS, CDR2 FQNEAQ. There are 14 residues in the CDR3. Written as DNA, the CDR3 is TGTGCCAGCAGCTTAATGACGGACAACTATGGCTACACCTTC. It yields the protein CASSLMTDNYGYTF.

The V gene is TRBV7-8, the J gene TRBJ1-1, with 9 bases aligning to TRBD1. The CDR3 loop spans 15 amino acids. J was trimmed by 8 bases and V by 0 bases; bases with no gene match: 7. Germline V gene lookup returns CDR1 SGHVS and CDR2 FQNEAQ. The CDR3 nucleotides are TGTGCCAGCAGCTTAGCACCCACAGGGGGCTGGGAAGCTTTCTTT. Its protein is CASSLAPTGGWEAFF.

V usage is TRBV7-2 and J usage is TRBJ1-5; 10 nucleotides align to TRBD1. The length of the CDR3 is 17 residues. Germline-derived CDR1 and CDR2 are SGHTA and FQGNSA. V was clipped by 2 bases and J by 2 bases; unmatched bases: 6. CDR3 loop: CASSLRTGTGGNQPQHF. The CDR3 nucleotides are TGTGCCAGCAGCTTACGTACCGGGACAGGGGGCAATCAGCCCCAGCATTTT. The full variable domain, in which reference TRBV7-2 and TRBJ1-5 provide the parts outside the CDR3, is GAGVSQSPSNKVTEKGKDVELRCDPISGHTALYWYRQSLGQGLEFLIYFQGNSAPDKSGLPSDRFSAERTGGSVSTLTIQRTQQEDSAVYLCASSLRTGTGGNQPQHFGDGTRLSIL.

The chain employs TRBV6-5 and TRBJ2-7, with D perhaps TRBD2 (5 bases). Trimming shortened V by 7 bases and J by 4 bases, and 17 bases separated the two germline ends. This CDR3 is built from 14 residues. Germline CDR1 and CDR2: MNHEY and SVGAGI. CDR3 DNA: TGTGCCAGCACGCTCAGGCCGGGCGGGTACGAGCAGTACTTC. Translated: CASTLRPGGYEQYF.

The chain uses TRBV7-9 and TRBJ1-1; D is unclear. The CDR3 contains 14 residues. Per germline, CDR1 SEHNR and CDR2 FQNEAQ (reference sequence). V was clipped by 4 bases and J by 3 bases, with 12 bases between them. The CDR3 DNA is TGTGCCAGCAGCTATCTGGACGGTCACACTGAAGCTTTCTTT. The encoded protein is CASSYLDGHTEAFF.

The chain carries TRBV19 and TRBJ1-4, with D unresolved. CDR3 size: 13 residues. The V gene's germline CDR1 is LNHDA and CDR2 SQIVND (reference sequence). The V end was cut by 8 bases, the J end by 8 bases, with 15 bases between. This CDR3 reads CASSDVHGEKLFF. In DNA form, the CDR3 reads TGTGCCAGTTCCGACGTACACGGGGAAAAACTGTTTTTT.

This clone was counted only a few times. The chain joins TRBV5-6 to TRBJ1-2; tentatively, D is TRBD1 (6 bases). Germline-derived CDR1 and CDR2 are SGHDT and YYEEEE. CDR3 length: 13 residues. Trimming pared 0 bases from V and 8 bases from J, leaving 11 bases between. CDR3 loop: CASSLAGGEGYTF. In nucleotides, the CDR3 is TGTGCCAGCAGCTTGGCGGGGGGCGAGGGCTACACCTTC.

The chain uses TRBV7-2 and TRBJ1-3; D perhaps matches TRBD1 (5 bases). CDR1 SGHTA and CDR2 FQGNSA come from the germline V gene. This CDR3 has 14 residues. Trimming removed 4 bases from V and 11 bases from J, with 18 bases in between. CDR3 residues: CASSWGTDGRAIYF. CDR3 in DNA: TGTGCCAGCAGCTGGGGGACCGATGGAAGGGCCATATATTTT.

V usage is TRBV9 and J usage is TRBJ1-3; D is uncertain. V lost 4 bases, J lost 2 bases, and 7 bases lay in between. Looked up from germline, CDR1 is SGDLS and CDR2 is YYNGEE. The CDR3 has 13 residues. The CDR3 spells CASSFGAGNTIYF. In nucleotides, the CDR3 is TGTGCCAGCAGCTTTGGGGCTGGAAACACCATATATTTT.

The chain carries TRBV27 and TRBJ2-1; D is unresolved. The CDR3 is made up of 13 amino acids. The germline CDR1 and CDR2 sequences are MNHEY and SMNVEV (reference sequence). Trimming left V 0 bases short and J 7 bases short, with 7 bases between. This chain's CDR3 is CASSLSSVNEQFF. The CDR3 region has the DNA TGTGCCAGCAGTTTATCGTCAGTGAATGAGCAGTTCTTC.

The chain employs TRBV4-2 and TRBJ2-3, with D possibly being TRBD1 (6 bases). The CDR3 loop spans 14 amino acids. Germline CDR1 and CDR2: LGHNA and YNFKEQ. V lost 3 bases and J 5 bases, leaving 12 bases between the germline ends. The CDR3 sequence: CASSHGGMGDTQYF. In DNA, the CDR3 is TGTGCCAGCAGCCATGGGGGCATGGGAGATACGCAGTATTTT.